A single sample gave rise to the 23 T cell receptor beta chains below, sequenced in a study of cytomegalovirus exposure and HLA in healthy donors. A multiplex PCR was run with 60 Vbeta primers and 13 Jbeta primers. The method was immunoSEQ multiplex PCR; TCRdb's version includes in-frame clones alone and lacks a portion of them. The sample shows some 130,000 clones, 80% of them seen only once. Sequencing was performed on PBMCs. All receptors derive from a male donor in good health and CMV-seronegative.

This chain joins TRBV6-6 and TRBJ2-3, with D possibly matching TRBD2 (5 bases). The CDR3 loop spans 16 amino acids. Trimming took off 4 bases at V and 0 bases at J, with 14 bases between the two ends. Per the germline V gene, CDR1 is MNHNY and CDR2 is SVGAGI (reference sequence). CDR3 sequence reads: CASSLAGATSTDTQYF. DNA of the CDR3: TGTGCCAGCAGTTTGGCGGGTGCAACTAGCACAGATACGCAGTATTTT.

This clone was counted only a few times. V usage is TRBV6-4 and J usage is TRBJ1-5; 8 nucleotides match TRBD1. This CDR3 contains 18 residues. Germline CDR1 is MRHNA and CDR2 is SNTAGT. With V trimmed by 5 bases and J by 6 bases, 18 bases remained unmatched. CDR3 DNA: TGTGCCAGCAGTCAAGAGGAAAGGGACAGGTTTCCCGGTCAGCCCCAGCATTTT. It yields the protein CASSQEERDRFPGQPQHF.

This clone is a singleton in its sample. This chain uses TRBV6-5 with TRBJ1-5; 7 bases fit TRBD1. This CDR3 spans 13 amino acids. Germline CDR1 MNHEY, CDR2 SVGAGI. With 6 bases clipped from V and 3 bases from J, the junction kept 2 bases outside the gene matches. CDR3 residues: CASSGTVNQPQHF. CDR3 DNA sequence: TGTGCCAGCAGCGGGACAGTCAATCAGCCCCAGCATTTT.

The chain links TRBV5-1 to TRBJ2-7; 7 positions match TRBD2. Germline values: CDR1 SGHRS, CDR2 YFSETQ. This CDR3 region has 15 residues. The V segment lost 0 bases and the J segment 2 bases; nucleotides outside the gene matches: 5. The DNA of the CDR3 is TGCGCCAGCAGCTTGGAACTAGCGCCTCCCTACGAGCAGTACTTC. Its protein product is CASSLELAPPYEQYF.

The CDR3 loop reads CASSARSGQETQYF. CDR3 coding DNA: TGCGCCAGCAGCGCCCGGAGCGGCCAAGAGACCCAGTACTTC. The chain carries TRBV5-1 and TRBJ2-5, with D maybe TRBD2 (5 bases). Looked up from germline, CDR1 is SGHRS and CDR2 is YFSETQ. The CDR3 contains 14 residues. V was shortened by 4 bases and J by 1 base, with 11 bases between the two germline ends.

V usage is TRBV7-2 and J usage is TRBJ2-3; 13 positions agree with TRBD2. The CDR3 spans 16 residues. Germline CDR1 and CDR2: SGHTA and FQGNSA. With V trimmed by 1 base and J by 4 bases, 2 bases remained unmatched. DNA of the CDR3: TGTGCCAGCAGCTTAGGCGGACTAGCGGGAGCAGATACGCAGTATTTT. It is translated as CASSLGGLAGADTQYF.

The chain couples TRBV5-1 to TRBJ2-7; the match to TRBD2 covers 9 bases. The J segment lost 4 bases and the V segment lost 1 base, leaving 6 bases of the junction unmatched. The germline V gene has CDR1 SGHRS and CDR2 YFSETQ. The CDR3 runs to 15 residues. CDR3 amino acids: CASSLFASGAYEQYF. In DNA form, the CDR3 reads TGCGCCAGCAGCTTGTTCGCTAGCGGGGCGTACGAGCAGTACTTC. Supplemented by reference TRBV5-1 and TRBJ2-7, the full variable domain reads KAGVTQTPRYLIKTRGQQVTLSCSPISGHRSVSWYQQTPGQGLQFLFEYFSETQRNKGNFPGRFSGRQFSNSRSEMNVSTLELGDSALYLCASSLFASGAYEQYFGPGTRLTVT.

The chain recombines TRBV2 with TRBJ1-5, with TRBD1 matching over 9 bases. J lost 2 bases, V lost 6 bases, and 5 bases had no gene match. Germline V lookup: CDR1 SNHLY, CDR2 FYNNEI. This CDR3 comprises 15 residues. The CDR3, as DNA: TGTGCCAGCAGGCCGGGACAGGGAGGCAATCAGCCCCAGCATTTT. Translating gives CASRPGQGGNQPQHF.

This rearrangement joins TRBV19 to TRBJ1-5; D is uncertain. V dropped 3 bases and J dropped 6 bases, with 12 bases sitting between them. Germline CDR1 reads LNHDA; CDR2 reads SQIVND (reference sequence). This CDR3 has 14 amino acids. For the CDR3, the DNA is TGTGCCAGTAGTATTGAAGGAAGCGGTCAGCCCCAGCATTTT. Protein sequence: CASSIEGSGQPQHF.

The CDR3 DNA reads TGTGCCAGCAGCTTAGCGCAGGGCGGCGAGCAGTACTTC. Translated: CASSLAQGGEQYF. The chain uses TRBV7-2 and TRBJ2-7; D is possibly TRBD1 (5 bases). Germline CDR1 SGHTA, CDR2 FQGNSA. Trimming pared 0 bases from V and 6 bases from J, leaving 9 bases between. This CDR3 contains 13 residues.

The chain links TRBV4-2 to TRBJ2-3; D is possibly TRBD2 (5 bases). This CDR3 is built from 12 residues. The V and J ends lost 1 base and 8 bases respectively, with 7 bases between them. Germline V gene sequence: CDR1 LGHNA, CDR2 YNFKEQ. The CDR3 region is CASSQGEGTQYF. For the CDR3, the DNA is TGTGCCAGCAGCCAAGGTGAGGGTACGCAGTATTTT.

The chain employs TRBV7-9 and TRBJ1-6; D call uncertain. The length of the CDR3 is 13 residues. With 3 bases removed from V and 8 bases from J, the gap between germline ends came to 8 bases. The germline gives CDR1 SEHNR, CDR2 FQNEAQ (reference sequence). CDR3 coding DNA: TGTGCCAGCAGCTTGAGTCTGGATTCACCCCTCCACTTT. Translating gives CASSLSLDSPLHF.

CDR3 coding DNA: TGTGCCAGCAGCTTTGGGAGAGACAATCAGCCCCAGCATTTT. It translates to CASSFGRDNQPQHF. The chain recombines TRBV7-2 with TRBJ1-5; D unresolved. The CDR3 covers 14 residues. Germline V gene sequence: CDR1 SGHTA, CDR2 FQGNSA. The V gene lost 3 bases and the J gene lost 3 bases, with 9 bases spanning the gap.

This sequence joins TRBV4-1 and TRBJ2-7; 8 nucleotides line up with TRBD1. From germline, CDR1 is MGHRA and CDR2 YSYEKL. This CDR3 has 15 amino acids. V lost 0 bases and J lost 9; bases outside the gene matches: 10. The CDR3 loop reads CASSQEGTGPSGQYF. The CDR3 region has the DNA TGCGCCAGCAGCCAAGAGGGGACAGGACCTTCGGGGCAGTACTTC.

This chain uses TRBV30 with TRBJ2-7, with D perhaps matching TRBD2 (6 bases). This CDR3 has 13 amino acids. V was clipped by 0 bases and J by 2 bases, with 8 bases between them. CDR1 and CDR2 from the germline V gene are GTSNPN and SVGIG (reference sequence). The CDR3 DNA sequence: TGTGCCTGGAGTGTAGCGGGCACCTACGAGCAGTACTTC. Protein: CAWSVAGTYEQYF.

The V and J genes are TRBV6-1 and TRBJ2-1, with 8 bases that match TRBD1. Germline CDR1 reads MNHNS; CDR2 reads SASEGT. The CDR3 sequence is 14 residues long. J lost 0 bases, V lost 6 bases, and 1 base had no gene match. The CDR3 bases are TGTGCCAGCAGAGGACAGGGCTCCTACAATGAGCAGTTCTTC. Its translation: CASRGQGSYNEQFF.

V usage is TRBV7-6 and J usage is TRBJ2-7; D is possibly TRBD1 (5 bases). Germline CDR1 and CDR2: SGHVS and FNYEAQ. The CDR3 sequence is 13 residues long. V lost 5 bases, J lost 2 bases, and 10 bases lay in between. CDR3 amino acids: CASSQDSTYEQYF. In DNA, the CDR3 is TGTGCCAGCAGCCAAGACAGCACCTACGAGCAGTACTTC.

This clone has a single count. This rearrangement joins TRBV9 to TRBJ1-2; 9 bases map to TRBD1. This CDR3 is 15 amino acids long. With V trimmed by 4 bases and J by 7 bases, 11 bases remained unmatched. Germline loops: CDR1 SGDLS, CDR2 YYNGEE. Here the CDR3 reads CASSPPPGTGSGYTF. The CDR3 nucleotides are TGTGCCAGCAGCCCCCCGCCAGGGACAGGGTCTGGCTACACCTTC.

This chain connects TRBV4-3 to TRBJ1-6; D remains ambiguous. The CDR3 runs to 13 residues. Trimming removed 0 bases at V and 8 bases at J, with 5 bases between. CDR1 and CDR2 from the germline V gene are LGHNA and YSLEER. The CDR3 DNA sequence: TGCGCCAGCAGCCAAGATTTATATTCACCCCTCCACTTT. Amino acids: CASSQDLYSPLHF.

As for this clone: Germline is not matched at one junction end, which may reflect a read error. The chain couples TRBV6-1 to TRBJ2-5; TRBD2 aligns across 11 bases. The J call is in doubt because the DNA end fits TRBJ2-7 better. The CDR3 totals 15 residues. The germline V gene has CDR1 MNHNS and CDR2 SASEGT. CDR3 nucleotide sequence: TGTGCCAGCAGGGAAGGGACTAGCGGAGTCTACGAGCAGTACTTC. Encoded protein: CASREGTSGVYEQYF.

The rearrangement uses TRBV19 and TRBJ1-1; 8 nucleotides agree with TRBD1. V shed 6 bases and J 0 bases; nucleotides not matched to a gene: 3. This CDR3 comprises 14 residues. Germline values: CDR1 LNHDA, CDR2 SQIVND (reference sequence). The CDR3 DNA reads as TGTGCCAGTAGCCGACAGGGGTTGAACACTGAAGCTTTCTTT. Its protein product is CASSRQGLNTEAFF.

The chain couples TRBV7-2 to TRBJ2-2; tentative D call: TRBD1 (5 bases). V was cut by 3 bases and J by 3 bases, with 20 bases left in between. The CDR3 sequence is 18 residues long. CDR1 SGHTA and CDR2 FQGNSA come from the germline V gene. In nucleotides, the CDR3 is TGTGCCAGCAGCTTGCGACAGCTAGACCCCCTCTACACCGGGGAGCTGTTTTTT. This sequence encodes CASSLRQLDPLYTGELFF.

The V and J genes are TRBV28 and TRBJ2-7, with TRBD2 matching over 11 bases. V was pared by 2 bases and J by 2 bases, with 14 bases of the junction left unmatched. CDR1 MDHEN and CDR2 SYDVKM come from the germline V gene. The CDR3 spans 19 residues. CDR3 protein: CASSLLYLGLAVHPYEQYF. CDR3 nucleotides: TGTGCCAGCAGTTTACTTTATCTGGGACTAGCGGTTCACCCCTACGAGCAGTACTTC. The variable domain in full, completed from reference TRBV28 and TRBJ2-7, reads DVKVTQSSRYLVKRTGEKVFLECVQDMDHENMFWYRQDPGLGLRLIYFSYDVKMKEKGDIPEGYSVSREKKERFSLILESASTNQTSMYLCASSLLYLGLAVHPYEQYFGPGTRLTVT.